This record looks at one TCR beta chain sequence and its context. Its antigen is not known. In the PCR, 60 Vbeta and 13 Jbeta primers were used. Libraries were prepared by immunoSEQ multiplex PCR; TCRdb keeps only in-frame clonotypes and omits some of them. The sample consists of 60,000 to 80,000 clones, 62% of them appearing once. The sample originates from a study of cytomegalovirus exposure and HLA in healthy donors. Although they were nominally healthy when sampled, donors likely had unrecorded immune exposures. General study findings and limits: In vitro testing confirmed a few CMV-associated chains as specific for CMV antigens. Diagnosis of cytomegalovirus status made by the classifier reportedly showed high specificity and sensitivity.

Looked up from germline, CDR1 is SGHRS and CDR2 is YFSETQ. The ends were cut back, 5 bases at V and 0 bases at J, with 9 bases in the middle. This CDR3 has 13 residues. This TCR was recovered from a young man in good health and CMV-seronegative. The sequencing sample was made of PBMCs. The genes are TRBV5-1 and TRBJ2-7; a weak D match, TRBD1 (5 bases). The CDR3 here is CASRTGISYEQYF. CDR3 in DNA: TGCGCCAGCAGAACAGGAATCTCCTACGAGCAGTACTTC.